Below are 10 T cell receptor beta chains sequenced from a single sample in a study of cytomegalovirus exposure and HLA in healthy donors. The assay was immunoSEQ multiplex PCR, and TCRdb's table has in-frame clones only and misses some. The sample holds under 300,000 clones, around 86% seen once. The sample consisted of PBMCs. These receptors all come from a woman aged 25 to 39 in good health and CMV-seropositive.

The table lists this clone with a count of one. The chain is built from TRBV4-2 and TRBJ1-3; D uncertain. The V and J ends lost 4 bases and 6 bases respectively, with 13 bases between them. There are 14 residues in the CDR3. Germline lookup yields CDR1 LGHNA and CDR2 YNFKEQ. The CDR3 is CASSPSSVANTIYF. In DNA form, the CDR3 reads TGTGCCAGCAGCCCGAGTAGTGTAGCAAACACCATATATTTT.

In regard to this clone: The identical CDR3 is also encoded by other nucleotide sequences in the sample. J is TRBJ1-4 and V is TRBV6-6; tentative D call: TRBD1 (6 bases). This CDR3 spans 14 amino acids. Germline CDR1 reads MNHNY; CDR2 reads SVGAGI (reference sequence). Trimming stripped 2 bases from V and 4 bases from J, with 8 bases between. The CDR3 loop reads CASSYRGGNEKLFF. The CDR3 DNA is TGTGCCAGCAGTTACCGAGGGGGTAATGAAAAACTGTTTTTT.

The V and J genes are TRBV7-3 and TRBJ2-2; 12 nucleotides line up with TRBD1. Germline lookup yields CDR1 SGHTA and CDR2 FQGTGA. There are 14 residues in the CDR3. The J segment lost 8 bases and the V segment lost 5 bases, leaving 3 bases of the junction unmatched. This chain's CDR3 is CASSRDRGQGELFF. The CDR3, as DNA: TGTGCCAGCAGCAGGGACAGGGGGCAGGGGGAGCTGTTTTTT.

The chain is built from TRBV7-2 and TRBJ2-1; 9 bases match TRBD2. V shed 5 bases, J shed 6 bases, and the junction held 8 bases outside the gene matches. Germline CDR1 and CDR2: SGHTA and FQGNSA. This CDR3 has 15 residues. CDR3 bases: TGTGCCAGCAGCACTAGCGGGCGACTAGTCAATGAGCAGTTCTTC. It yields the protein CASSTSGRLVNEQFF.

About this clone: The identical CDR3 is also encoded by other nucleotide sequences in the sample. The gene calls are TRBV5-1 and TRBJ1-1; maybe TRBD1 (5 bases). Trimming removed 0 bases at V and 3 bases at J, with 9 bases between. This CDR3 has 14 residues. CDR1 is SGHRS, CDR2 YFSETQ, per germline. The CDR3 nucleotides read TGCGCCAGCAGCTTGGTAACGGGGGACACTGAAGCTTTCTTT. Protein product: CASSLVTGDTEAFF.

In its sample, this clone was seen once. This rearrangement joins TRBV6-5 to TRBJ2-6; D possibly corresponds to TRBD1 (5 bases). Germline-derived CDR1 and CDR2 are MNHEY and SVGAGI. The CDR3 runs to 15 residues. Trimming took off 5 bases at V and 0 bases at J, with 8 bases between the two ends. DNA for the CDR3: TGTGCCAGCAGTGGGGCATACTCTGGGGCCAACGTCCTGACTTTC. The encoded protein is CASSGAYSGANVLTF.

V gene TRBV27 combines with J gene TRBJ2-7; the D is unclear. The V end lost 3 bases, the J end lost 0 bases, and 9 bases lay between the germline ends. Germline V CDR1 and CDR2: MNHEY, SMNVEV (reference sequence). The CDR3 contains 14 residues. Written as DNA, the CDR3 is TGTGCCAGCAGTTTTGGCAGCGCCTCCTACGAGCAGTACTTC. Residues: CASSFGSASYEQYF.

The chain is built from TRBV29-1 and TRBJ2-3; D might be TRBD1 (5 bases). The CDR3 contains 14 residues. Deletions cut 4 bases from V and 0 bases from J, with 11 bases between. Germline V gene data show CDR1 as SQVTM and CDR2 as ANQGSEA. The CDR3 DNA is TGCAGCGTTGCGAAGGGGCTTAGCACAGATACGCAGTATTTT. This sequence encodes CSVAKGLSTDTQYF.

The genes are TRBV28 and TRBJ1-2, with D perhaps matching TRBD1 (5 bases). Trimming left V 6 bases short and J 4 bases short, with 15 bases between. The CDR3 is made up of 14 amino acids. Per germline, CDR1 MDHEN and CDR2 SYDVKM. The CDR3 DNA reads as TGTGCCAGCAGAAACTCCCAGGGCTTCTATGGCTACACCTTC. Amino acids: CASRNSQGFYGYTF.

This clone was counted a single time. This CDR3 is CASSLVAGGSYGYTF. As DNA, the CDR3 is TGCGCCAGCAGCTTGGTAGCAGGGGGCAGCTATGGCTACACCTTC. The V and J genes are TRBV5-1 and TRBJ1-2; 8 bases line up with TRBD1. The trim removed 0 bases at V and 4 bases at J, leaving 5 bases unmatched. This CDR3 is 15 amino acids long. CDR1 SGHRS and CDR2 YFSETQ come from the germline V gene.